This passage covers 20 T cell receptor beta chains from one sample sequenced in a study of radiation and T cells in renal cell carcinoma. Indicated time point: blood 2 weeks post-SBRT. As to treatment: 15 Gy SBRT to primary tumor, nephrectomy 4 weeks later. Sequenced by immunoSEQ multiplex PCR; TCRdb stores in-frame clones only, minus some. The sample comprises over 60,000 clones, around three quarters of which are singletons, and roughly 7% rests with the top ten. The specimen was blood, collected from a patient whose treatment included radiotherapy and nephrectomy. Receptor source: a man in his 60s with renal cell carcinoma.

This clone has only a few counts. The genes are TRBV11-2 and TRBJ2-3; unclear D gene. Trimming pared 1 base from V and 0 bases from J, leaving 11 bases between. The CDR3 extends over 16 amino acids. Germline CDR1 SGHAT, CDR2 FQNNGV. The CDR3 coding sequence is TGTGCCAGCAGCTTAGGACTCCCTGGGAGCACAGATACGCAGTATTTT. Protein sequence: CASSLGLPGSTDTQYF.

The chain is built from TRBV4-1 and TRBJ1-2, with D perhaps TRBD1 (5 bases). The length of the CDR3 is 13 residues. Trimming removed 1 base at V and 14 bases at J, with 17 bases between. CDR1 and CDR2 from the germline V gene are MGHRA and YSYEKL. CDR3 in amino acids: CASSQVHQEGPTF. In nucleotides, the CDR3 is TGCGCCAGCAGCCAAGTTCATCAGGAGGGACCTACCTTC.

This clone was counted many times. The rearrangement joins TRBV2 to TRBJ1-3, with D perhaps TRBD1 (5 bases). The V end was cut by 9 bases, the J end by 1 base, with 10 bases between. Germline V gene data show CDR1 as SNHLY and CDR2 as FYNNEI. This CDR3 contains 13 residues. CDR3 bases: TGTGCCAGAGGGGATTTATCTGGAAACACCATATATTTT. It codes for CARGDLSGNTIYF.

The V gene is TRBV6-6, the J gene TRBJ1-5; D uncertain. Trimming removed 2 bases at V and 1 base at J, with 9 bases between. CDR1 and CDR2 (germline): MNHNY, SVGAGI (reference sequence). This CDR3 comprises 15 residues. Written as DNA, the CDR3 is TGTGCCAGCAGTTACCCGGGATTCAGCAATCAGCCCCAGCATTTT. It encodes CASSYPGFSNQPQHF.

This clone came up a few times. V is TRBV7-8 and J is TRBJ2-7; D remains ambiguous. The ends were cut back, 5 bases at V and 1 base at J, with 12 bases in the middle. CDR3 length equals 14 residues. Germline CDR1 SGHVS, CDR2 FQNEAQ. DNA for the CDR3: TGTGCCAGCAGCCCCCGGTGGGTTTCCTACGAGCAGTACTTC. It is translated as CASSPRWVSYEQYF. Together with reference TRBV7-8 and TRBJ2-7, the CDR3 gives the full variable domain: GAGVSQSPRYKVAKRGQDVALRCDPISGHVSLFWYQQALGQGPEFLTYFQNEAQLDKSGLPSDRFFAERPEGSVSTLKIQRTQQEDSAVYLCASSPRWVSYEQYFGPGTRLTVT.

The chain is built from TRBV5-1 and TRBJ2-3, with D maybe TRBD2 (6 bases). The CDR3 extends over 16 amino acids. Germline loops: CDR1 SGHRS, CDR2 YFSETQ. The V gene lost 0 bases and the J gene lost 2 bases, with 13 bases spanning the gap. Here the CDR3 reads CASSLGGDPNTDTQYF. In nucleotides, the CDR3 is TGCGCCAGCAGCTTGGGGGGGGATCCCAACACAGATACGCAGTATTTT.

This chain joins TRBV9 and TRBJ2-5; D is unclear. CDR3 size: 14 residues. Trimming stripped 4 bases from V and 5 bases from J, with 15 bases between. The germline CDR1 and CDR2 sequences are SGDLS and YYNGEE. The CDR3 region has the DNA TGTGCCAGCAGCCTCAACCAGTTACAGGAGACCCAGTACTTC. This encodes CASSLNQLQETQYF.

The chain joins TRBV28 to TRBJ2-7; either TRBD1 or TRBD2 may supply D (5 bases each). Germline assignment: CDR1 MDHEN and CDR2 SYDVKM. V dropped 6 bases and J dropped 3 bases, with 21 bases sitting between them. The CDR3 has 16 amino acids. The CDR3 loop reads CASSRDHNAIDYEQYV. The CDR3 DNA reads TGTGCCAGCAGCAGGGACCATAACGCCATTGACTACGAGCAGTACGTC.

The chain is built from TRBV7-2 and TRBJ1-2; tentatively, D is TRBD1 (6 bases). The CDR3 spans 13 residues. V dropped 5 bases and J dropped 6 bases, with 13 bases sitting between them. Germline-derived CDR1 and CDR2 are SGHTA and FQGNSA. CDR3: CASSPPYRDGYTF. Written as DNA, the CDR3 is TGTGCCAGCAGCCCTCCGTACAGGGATGGCTACACCTTC.

This clone came up once. The V call is TRBV5-1, the J call TRBJ1-2; 8 nucleotides match TRBD1. This CDR3 is built from 14 residues. V lost 0 bases, J lost 6 bases, and 4 bases stayed unmatched. CDR1 is SGHRS and CDR2 is YFSETQ in the germline V gene. The CDR3 DNA sequence: TGCGCCAGCAGCTTGGACAGGGGGTCGGATGGCTACACCTTC. Amino acid sequence: CASSLDRGSDGYTF.

This rearrangement joins TRBV19 to TRBJ1-5; perhaps TRBD1 as D (5 bases). CDR1 is LNHDA, CDR2 SQIVND, per germline (reference sequence). This CDR3 comprises 17 residues. With 8 bases removed from V and 7 bases from J, the gap between germline ends came to 27 bases. The CDR3 coding sequence is TGTGCCAGTGGGGAAAGGGACTTTGGATACCAAGGCCAGCCCCAGCATTTT. Residues: CASGERDFGYQGQPQHF.

The chain recombines TRBV27 with TRBJ2-5, with D unresolved. The CDR3 contains 14 residues. The germline V gene has CDR1 MNHEY and CDR2 SMNVEV (reference sequence). Trimming shortened V by 5 bases and J by 2 bases, and 12 bases separated the two germline ends. The DNA for the CDR3 is TGTGCCAGCAGTCCCCGACGAAGACAAGAGACCCAGTACTTC. Its translation is CASSPRRRQETQYF.

V usage is TRBV7-2 and J usage is TRBJ2-7, with TRBD1 identical over 10 bases. This CDR3 comprises 13 residues. V shed 4 bases, J shed 3 bases, and the junction held 0 bases outside the gene matches. CDR1 and CDR2 (germline): SGHTA, FQGNSA. The CDR3 reads CASSWTGGYEQYF. For the CDR3, the DNA is TGTGCCAGCAGCTGGACAGGGGGCTACGAGCAGTACTTC. Variable domain in full (rest from reference TRBV7-2 and TRBJ2-7): GAGVSQSPSNKVTEKGKDVELRCDPISGHTALYWYRQSLGQGLEFLIYFQGNSAPDKSGLPSDRFSAERTGGSVSTLTIQRTQQEDSAVYLCASSWTGGYEQYFGPGTRLTVT.

The chain has TRBV30 and TRBJ2-1; TRBD2 agrees at 15 bases. J was trimmed by 8 bases and V by 4 bases; bases with no gene match: 9. The CDR3 runs 16 residues. Germline V gene sequence: CDR1 GTSNPN, CDR2 SVGIG (reference sequence). The CDR3 protein is CAWNKGLAGGSDEQFF. As DNA, the CDR3 is TGTGCCTGGAATAAGGGACTAGCGGGAGGTAGCGATGAGCAGTTCTTC.

The chain uses TRBV9 and TRBJ2-7; a weak D match, TRBD1 (5 bases). This CDR3 contains 14 residues. Per the germline V gene, CDR1 is SGDLS and CDR2 is YYNGEE. V dropped 2 bases and J dropped 2 bases, with 11 bases sitting between them. CDR3 sequence: CASSVDSIAYEQYF. Written as DNA, the CDR3 is TGTGCCAGCAGCGTCGACAGCATAGCCTACGAGCAGTACTTC.

The gene calls are TRBV6-4 and TRBJ2-5; D possibly matches TRBD1 or TRBD2 (5 bases each). Trimming removed 6 bases from V and 2 bases from J, with 25 bases in between. Germline-derived CDR1 and CDR2 are MRHNA and SNTAGT. The CDR3 has 18 amino acids. Written as DNA, the CDR3 is TGTGCCAGCAGAAACCGGGACGGCCGCTTCCAGAATCAAGAGACCCAGTACTTC. Translation gives CASRNRDGRFQNQETQYF.

Notes on this clone: Mismatch with germline at one junction end may stem from a read error. This chain links TRBV19 with TRBJ2-2; TRBD2 matches at 7 bases. Germline V gives CDR1 LNHDA, CDR2 SQIVND (reference sequence). The CDR3 totals 15 residues. The CDR3 here is CASRIAGANTGELFF. CDR3 in DNA: TGTGCCAGTCGTATTGCGGGGGCGAACACCGGGGAGCTGTTTTTT.

V and J are TRBV27 and TRBJ2-2; TRBD2 is a possible D gene (5 bases). Germline CDR1 MNHEY, CDR2 SMNVEV (reference sequence). Trimming removed 3 bases from V and 5 bases from J, with 7 bases in between. The CDR3 has 13 amino acids. CDR3 sequence (DNA): TGTGCCAGCAGTTTCCGGGGAACCGGGGAGCTGTTTTTT. Residues: CASSFRGTGELFF.

V gene TRBV29-1 combines with J gene TRBJ2-1; D is possibly TRBD1 or TRBD2 (6 bases each). The CDR3 runs 14 residues. From germline, CDR1 is SQVTM and CDR2 ANQGSEA. V dropped 4 bases and J dropped 0 bases, with 10 bases sitting between them. The CDR3 here is CSVVGGPSYNEQFF. The DNA for the CDR3 is TGCAGCGTTGTAGGGGGGCCCTCCTACAATGAGCAGTTCTTC.

This chain joins TRBV27 and TRBJ1-4; 10 nucleotides line up with TRBD1. CDR3 length: 16 residues. The V segment lost 0 bases and the J segment 8 bases; nucleotides outside the gene matches: 6. CDR1 is MNHEY and CDR2 is SMNVEV in the germline V gene (reference sequence). CDR3 in DNA: TGTGCCAGCAGTTTATCGCAAGACAGGGGGCGCGAAAAACTGTTTTTT. Residues: CASSLSQDRGREKLFF.